This T cell receptor (beta chain) was retrieved from a study of blood T cell repertoires in COVID-19. About the study: T cells, B-cell-depleted T cells, or PBMCs provided the cDNA or gDNA that served as material.

This clone came up a few times. This CDR3 is built from 15 residues. The germline gives CDR1 MNHEY, CDR2 SVGAGI. With 0 bases clipped from V and 11 bases from J, the junction kept 10 bases outside the gene matches. Data came from immunoSEQ multiplex PCR; TCRdb stores just in-frame clones and leaves some out. This sample carries about 140,000 clones, just under 85% of them seen once, and the ten largest clones take 3% to 3.5%. Cohort allocation depended upon clinical history that participants reported. Sequenced input: PBMCs or T cells enriched from blood (not recorded which). The chain employs TRBV6-5 and TRBJ2-1; 7 nucleotides align to TRBD2. This receptor was identified in a woman aged 45-65 years with acute COVID-19. CDR3: CASSYSKAGSGKQFF. In DNA form, the CDR3 reads TGTGCCAGCAGTTACTCCAAAGCGGGATCGGGTAAGCAGTTCTTC.